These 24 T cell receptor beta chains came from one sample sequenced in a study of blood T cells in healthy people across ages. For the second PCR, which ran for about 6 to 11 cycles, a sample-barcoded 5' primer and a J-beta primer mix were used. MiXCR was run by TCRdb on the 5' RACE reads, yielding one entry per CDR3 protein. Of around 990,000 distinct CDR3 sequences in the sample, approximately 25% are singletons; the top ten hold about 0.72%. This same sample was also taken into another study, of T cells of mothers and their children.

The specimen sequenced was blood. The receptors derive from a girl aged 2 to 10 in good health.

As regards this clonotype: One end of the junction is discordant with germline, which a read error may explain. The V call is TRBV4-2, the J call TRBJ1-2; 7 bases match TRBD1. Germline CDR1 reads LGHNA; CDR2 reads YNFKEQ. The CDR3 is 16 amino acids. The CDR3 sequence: CVSSQGPIGGQDGYTF. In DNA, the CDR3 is TGTGTCAGCAGCCAAGGCCCGATTGGAGGACAGGATGGCTACACCTTC.

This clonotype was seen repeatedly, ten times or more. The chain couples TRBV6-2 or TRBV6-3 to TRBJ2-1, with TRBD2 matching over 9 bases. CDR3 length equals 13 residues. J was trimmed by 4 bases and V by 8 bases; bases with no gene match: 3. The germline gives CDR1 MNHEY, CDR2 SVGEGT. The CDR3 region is CASRAGGYNEQFF. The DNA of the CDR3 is TGTGCCAGCCGAGCGGGGGGTTACAATGAGCAGTTCTTC.

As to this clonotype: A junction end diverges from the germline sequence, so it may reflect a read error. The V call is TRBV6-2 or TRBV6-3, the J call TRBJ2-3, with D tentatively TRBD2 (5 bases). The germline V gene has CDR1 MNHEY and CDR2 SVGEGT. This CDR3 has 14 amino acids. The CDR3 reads CASSNSDWADTQYF. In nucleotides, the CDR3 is TGTGCCAGCAGTAACTCGGACTGGGCAGATACGCAGTATTTT.

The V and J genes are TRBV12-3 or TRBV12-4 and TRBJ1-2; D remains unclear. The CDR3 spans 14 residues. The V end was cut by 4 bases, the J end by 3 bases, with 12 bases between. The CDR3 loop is CASSSLGRYYGYTF. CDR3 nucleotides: TGTGCCAGCAGTTCCCTCGGCAGGTACTATGGCTACACCTTC.

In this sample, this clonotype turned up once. The CDR3 protein is CASSLGTPPYGYTF. The CDR3, as DNA: TGTGCCAGCAGCCTAGGAACTCCTCCCTATGGCTACACCTTC. The chain combines TRBV6-5 with TRBJ1-2; the D is unclear. The CDR3 totals 14 residues. Per the germline V gene, CDR1 is MNHEY and CDR2 is SVGAGI. V lost 6 bases to trimming and J lost 4 bases, with 15 bases between them.

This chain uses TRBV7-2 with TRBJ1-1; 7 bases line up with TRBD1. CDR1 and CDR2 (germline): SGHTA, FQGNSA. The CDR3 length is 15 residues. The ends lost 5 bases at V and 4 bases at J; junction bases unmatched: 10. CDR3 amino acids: CASSRNRNRGTEAFF. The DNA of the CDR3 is TGTGCCAGCAGCCGAAATAGAAACAGGGGCACTGAAGCTTTCTTT.

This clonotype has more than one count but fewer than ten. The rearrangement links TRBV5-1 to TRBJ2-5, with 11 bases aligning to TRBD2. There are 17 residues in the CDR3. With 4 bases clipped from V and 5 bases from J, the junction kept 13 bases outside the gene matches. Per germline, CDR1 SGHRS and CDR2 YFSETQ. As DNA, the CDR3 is TGCGCCAGCAGCGGGGGACTAGCGGCAACCGTTAGGGAGACCCAGTACTTC. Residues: CASSGGLAATVRETQYF.

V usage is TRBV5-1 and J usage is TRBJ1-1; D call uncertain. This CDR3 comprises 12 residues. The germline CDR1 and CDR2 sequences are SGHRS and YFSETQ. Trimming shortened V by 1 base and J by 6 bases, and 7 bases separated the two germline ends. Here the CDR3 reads CASSLFGSEAFF. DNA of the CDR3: TGCGCCAGCAGCTTGTTTGGGTCTGAAGCTTTCTTT.

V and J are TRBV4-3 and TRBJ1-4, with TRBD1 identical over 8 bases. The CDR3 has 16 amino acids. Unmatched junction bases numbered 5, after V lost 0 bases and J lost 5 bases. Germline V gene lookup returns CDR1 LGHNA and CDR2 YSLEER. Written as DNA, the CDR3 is TGCGCCAGCAGCCAAGATACGGGACAGGTGAATGAAAAACTGTTTTTT. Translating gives CASSQDTGQVNEKLFF.

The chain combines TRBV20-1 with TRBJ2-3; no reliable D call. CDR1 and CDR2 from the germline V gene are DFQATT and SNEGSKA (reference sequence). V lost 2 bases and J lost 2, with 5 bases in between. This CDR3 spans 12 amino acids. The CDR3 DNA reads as TGCAGTGCTAGAAGGACCACAGATACGCAGTATTTT. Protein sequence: CSARRTTDTQYF.

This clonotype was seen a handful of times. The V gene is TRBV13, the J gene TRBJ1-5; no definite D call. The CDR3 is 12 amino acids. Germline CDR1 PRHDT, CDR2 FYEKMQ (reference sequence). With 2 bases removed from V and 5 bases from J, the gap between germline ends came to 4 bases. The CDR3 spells CASSLFDQPQHF. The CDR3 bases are TGTGCCAGCAGCTTATTTGATCAGCCCCAGCATTTT.

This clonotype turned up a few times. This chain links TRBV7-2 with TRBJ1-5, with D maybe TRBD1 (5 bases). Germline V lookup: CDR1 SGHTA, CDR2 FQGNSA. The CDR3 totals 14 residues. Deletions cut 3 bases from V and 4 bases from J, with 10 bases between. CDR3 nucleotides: TGTGCCAGCAGCTTGGGGACTTTAAATCAGCCCCAGCATTTT. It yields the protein CASSLGTLNQPQHF.

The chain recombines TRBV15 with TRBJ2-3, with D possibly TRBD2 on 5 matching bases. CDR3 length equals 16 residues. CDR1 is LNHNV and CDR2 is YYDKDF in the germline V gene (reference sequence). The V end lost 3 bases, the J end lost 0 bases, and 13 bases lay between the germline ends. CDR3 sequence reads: CATSSEPPGSTDTQYF. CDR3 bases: TGTGCCACCAGCAGCGAACCCCCGGGAAGCACAGATACGCAGTATTTT.

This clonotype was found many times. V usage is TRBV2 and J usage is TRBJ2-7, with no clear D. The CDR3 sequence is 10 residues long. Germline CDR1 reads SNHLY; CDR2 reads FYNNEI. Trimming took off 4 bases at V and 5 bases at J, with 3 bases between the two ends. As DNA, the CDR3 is TGTGCCAGCAGTGGGAACGAGCAGTACTTC. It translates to CASSGNEQYF. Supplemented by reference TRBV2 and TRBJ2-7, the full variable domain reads EPEVTQTPSHQVTQMGQEVILRCVPISNHLYFYWYRQILGQKVEFLVSFYNNEISEKSEIFDDQFSVERPDGSNFTLKIRSTKLEDSAMYFCASSGNEQYFGPGTRLTVT.

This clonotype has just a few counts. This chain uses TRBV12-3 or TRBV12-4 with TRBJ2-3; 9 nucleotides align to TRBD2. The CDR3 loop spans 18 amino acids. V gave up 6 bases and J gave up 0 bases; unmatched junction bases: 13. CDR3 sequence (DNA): TGTGCCAGCAGACCAGGGACTAGCATATTACTAAGCACAGATACGCAGTATTTT. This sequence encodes CASRPGTSILLSTDTQYF.

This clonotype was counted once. CDR3 region: CSASPQGEGYEQYF. In DNA form, the CDR3 reads TGCAGTGCTAGTCCGCAGGGGGAGGGCTACGAGCAGTACTTC. V usage is TRBV20-1 and J usage is TRBJ2-7; D could derive from TRBD1 or TRBD2 (7 bases each). In germline, CDR1 is DFQATT, CDR2 SNEGSKA (reference sequence). The V and J ends lost 3 bases and 3 bases respectively, with 15 bases between them. CDR3 length equals 14 residues.

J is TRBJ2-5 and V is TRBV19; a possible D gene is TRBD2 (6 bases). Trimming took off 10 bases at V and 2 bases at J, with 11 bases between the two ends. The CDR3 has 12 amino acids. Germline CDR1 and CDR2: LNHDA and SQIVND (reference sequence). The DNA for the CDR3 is TGTGCCACCGGGACTGCTCAAGAGACCCAGTACTTC. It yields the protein CATGTAQETQYF.

For the CDR3, the DNA is TGTGCCAGCAGTGACATCGGGGAAACTGAAGCTTTCTTT. Translated, it gives CASSDIGETEAFF. V and J are TRBV6-6 and TRBJ1-1; D is unclear. CDR3 length: 13 residues. Germline CDR1 reads MNHNY; CDR2 reads SVGAGI (reference sequence). Trimming removed 5 bases from V and 5 bases from J, with 12 bases in between.

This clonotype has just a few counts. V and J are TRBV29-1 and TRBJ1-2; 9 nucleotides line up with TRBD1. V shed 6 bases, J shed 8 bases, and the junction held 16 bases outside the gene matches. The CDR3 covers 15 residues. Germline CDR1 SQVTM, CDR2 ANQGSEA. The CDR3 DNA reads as TGCAGCGTGTCCCGGGACAGGGACCGGATGGAAGGCTACACCTTC. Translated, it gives CSVSRDRDRMEGYTF. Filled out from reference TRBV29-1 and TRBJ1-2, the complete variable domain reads SAVISQKPSRDICQRGTSLTIQCQVDSQVTMMFWYRQQPGQSLTLIATANQGSEATYESGFVIDKFPISRPNLTFSTLTVSNMSPEDSSIYLCSVSRDRDRMEGYTFGSGTRLTVV.

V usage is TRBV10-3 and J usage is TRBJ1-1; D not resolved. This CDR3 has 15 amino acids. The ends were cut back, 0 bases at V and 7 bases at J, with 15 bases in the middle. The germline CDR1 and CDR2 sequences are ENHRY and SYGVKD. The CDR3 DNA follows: TGTGCCATCAGTGAGTCTGGCGGGATGGCAGGTGAAGCTTTCTTT. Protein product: CAISESGGMAGEAFF.

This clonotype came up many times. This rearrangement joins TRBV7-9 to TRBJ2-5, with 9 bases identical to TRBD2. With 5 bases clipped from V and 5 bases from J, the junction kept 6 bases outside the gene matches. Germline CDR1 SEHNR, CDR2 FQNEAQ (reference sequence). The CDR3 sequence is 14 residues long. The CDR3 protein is CASSRGGAVETQYF. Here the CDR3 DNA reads TGTGCCAGCAGCCGCGGGGGGGCCGTTGAGACCCAGTACTTC. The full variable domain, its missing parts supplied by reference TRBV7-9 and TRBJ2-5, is DTGVSQNPRHKITKRGQNVTFRCDPISEHNRLYWYRQTLGQGPEFLTYFQNEAQLEKSRLLSDRFSAERPKGSFSTLEIQRTEQGDSAMYLCASSRGGAVETQYFGPGTRLLVL.

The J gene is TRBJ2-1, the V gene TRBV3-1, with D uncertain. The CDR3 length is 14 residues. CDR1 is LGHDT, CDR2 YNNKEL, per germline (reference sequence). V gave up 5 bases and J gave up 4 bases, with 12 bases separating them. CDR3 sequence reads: CASSGQTRYNEQFF. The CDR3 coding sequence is TGTGCCAGCAGCGGGCAGACCCGATACAATGAGCAGTTCTTC.

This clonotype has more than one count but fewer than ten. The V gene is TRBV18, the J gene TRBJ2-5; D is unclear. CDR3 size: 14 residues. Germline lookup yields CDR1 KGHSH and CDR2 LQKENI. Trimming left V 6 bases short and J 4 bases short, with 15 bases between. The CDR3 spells CASSPNGPGETQYF. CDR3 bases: TGTGCCAGCTCTCCGAACGGACCGGGAGAGACCCAGTACTTC. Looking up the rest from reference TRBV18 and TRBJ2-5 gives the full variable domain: NAGVMQNPRHLVRRRGQEARLRCSPMKGHSHVYWYRQLPEEGLKFMVYLQKENIIDESGMPKERFSAEFPKEGPSILRIQQVVRGDSAAYFCASSPNGPGETQYFGPGTRLLVL.

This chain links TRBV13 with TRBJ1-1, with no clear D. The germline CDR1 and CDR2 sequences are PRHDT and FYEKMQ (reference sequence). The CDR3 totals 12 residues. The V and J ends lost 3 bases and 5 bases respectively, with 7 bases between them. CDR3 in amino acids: CASSFVGTEAFF. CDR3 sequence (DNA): TGTGCCAGCAGCTTTGTAGGGACTGAAGCTTTCTTT.